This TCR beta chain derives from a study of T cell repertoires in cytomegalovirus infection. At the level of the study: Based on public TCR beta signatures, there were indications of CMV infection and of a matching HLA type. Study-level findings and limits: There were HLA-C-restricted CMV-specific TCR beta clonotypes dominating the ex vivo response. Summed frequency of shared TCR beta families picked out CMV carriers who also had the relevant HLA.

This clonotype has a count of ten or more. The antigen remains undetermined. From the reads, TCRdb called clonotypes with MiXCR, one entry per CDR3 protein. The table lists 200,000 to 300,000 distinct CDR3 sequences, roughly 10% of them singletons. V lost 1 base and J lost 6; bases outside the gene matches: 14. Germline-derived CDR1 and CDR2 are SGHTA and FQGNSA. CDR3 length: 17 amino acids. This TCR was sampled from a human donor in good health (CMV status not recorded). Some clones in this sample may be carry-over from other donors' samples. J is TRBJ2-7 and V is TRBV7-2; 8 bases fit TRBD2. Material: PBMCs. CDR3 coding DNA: TGTGCCAGCAGCTTAGAAGGGGGACTAGGCGGGAAGAGCGAGCAGTACTTC. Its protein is CASSLEGGLGGKSEQYF.